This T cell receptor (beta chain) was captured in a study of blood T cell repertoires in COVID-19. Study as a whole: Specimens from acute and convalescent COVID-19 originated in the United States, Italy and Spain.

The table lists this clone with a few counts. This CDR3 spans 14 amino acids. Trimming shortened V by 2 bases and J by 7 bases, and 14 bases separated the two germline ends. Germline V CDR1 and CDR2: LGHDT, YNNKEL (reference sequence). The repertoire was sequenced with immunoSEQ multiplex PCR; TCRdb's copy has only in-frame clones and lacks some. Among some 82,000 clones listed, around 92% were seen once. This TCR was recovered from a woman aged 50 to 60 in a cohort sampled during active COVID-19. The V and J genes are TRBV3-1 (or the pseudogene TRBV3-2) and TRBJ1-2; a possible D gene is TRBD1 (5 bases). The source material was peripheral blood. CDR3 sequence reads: CASSQNGRQGGYTF. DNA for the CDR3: TGTGCCAGCAGCCAAAATGGCCGCCAGGGTGGCTACACCTTC.